The 17 T cell receptor beta chains below were found in one sample sequenced in a study of blood T cells in healthy people across ages. Through a sample-barcoded 5' primer and a J-beta primer mix, a second PCR was run for roughly 7 to 12 cycles. TCRdb redid the calling of the 5' RACE reads with MiXCR, one entry per CDR3 protein. The sample carries about 640,000 distinct CDR3 sequences, 58% recorded once. Sequences were obtained from blood. Receptor source: a man in his sixties in good health.

The V call is TRBV9, the J call TRBJ2-5, with TRBD1 matching 8 bases. CDR1 and CDR2 (germline): SGDLS, YYNGEE. J was trimmed by 4 bases and V by 4 bases; bases with no gene match: 12. This CDR3 has 16 residues. The CDR3 DNA sequence: TGTGCCAGCAGCAATTCCCCAGGGGGCGCGGGAGAGACCCAGTACTTC. It codes for CASSNSPGGAGETQYF.

This clonotype was observed a few times. The chain has TRBV5-1 and TRBJ2-3, with no clear D. This CDR3 is 13 amino acids long. Trimming took off 4 bases at V and 4 bases at J, with 10 bases between the two ends. Germline lookup yields CDR1 SGHRS and CDR2 YFSETQ. CDR3 in amino acids: CASSPGLSDTQYF. The DNA for the CDR3 is TGCGCCAGCAGCCCCGGCTTGTCAGATACGCAGTATTTT.

This clonotype was counted once. V usage is TRBV28 and J usage is TRBJ1-1; D may be TRBD1 (5 bases). Trimming removed 6 bases from V and 11 bases from J, with 16 bases in between. The CDR3 covers 12 residues. CDR1 is MDHEN and CDR2 is SYDVKM in the germline V gene. Here the CDR3 reads CASRAGTAKAFF. CDR3 sequence (DNA): TGTGCCAGCAGAGCCGGGACGGCGAAGGCTTTCTTT.

The rearrangement uses TRBV21-1 and TRBJ1-2. TRBV21-1 represents a pseudogene. The CDR3 length is 14 residues. The CDR3 loop reads CASSKVSVSQDYTF. CDR3 in DNA: TGTGCCAGCAGCAAAGTATCGGTCAGTCAAGACTACACCTTC.

The chain has TRBV19 and TRBJ1-1, with no clear D. V gave up 3 bases and J gave up 4 bases, with 3 bases separating them. Per the germline V gene, CDR1 is LNHDA and CDR2 is SQIVND (reference sequence). CDR3 length equals 11 residues. CDR3 amino acids: CASSMVTEAFF. DNA of the CDR3: TGTGCCAGTAGTATGGTCACTGAAGCTTTCTTT.

V and J are TRBV9 and TRBJ1-1; D remains ambiguous. CDR1 and CDR2 (germline): SGDLS, YYNGEE. V lost 1 base and J lost 5, with 12 bases in between. This CDR3 is built from 14 residues. CDR3 sequence (DNA): TGTGCCAGCAGCGTAACCGTGGGAAGGACTGAAGCTTTCTTT. Its protein product is CASSVTVGRTEAFF.

For this clonotype: This may stem from a read error, because a much larger clone lies one nucleotide away. The rearrangement uses TRBV10-3 and TRBJ2-1, with 15 bases that match TRBD2. This CDR3 is 17 amino acids long. Germline CDR1 is ENHRY and CDR2 is SYGVKD. The CDR3 DNA reads as TGTGCCATCAGGGCTGGGACTAGCGGGGGGCACGACAATGGGCAGTTCTTC. This translates into CAIRAGTSGGHDNGQFF.

This chain joins TRBV6-1 and TRBJ1-2; D possibly corresponds to TRBD1 (6 bases). CDR1 is MNHNS, CDR2 SASEGT, per germline. CDR3 size: 15 residues. The germline V and J ends were trimmed by 4 bases and 4 bases, with 16 bases remaining between them. The CDR3 bases are TGTGCCAGCAGTGGCCGGGACAAATCCCTCTATGGCTACACCTTC. The encoded protein is CASSGRDKSLYGYTF.

The V and J genes are TRBV6-1 and TRBJ2-7, with a possible D match to TRBD1 (6 bases). Matching the DNA end better, TRBJ2-5 makes the J call doubtful. The CDR3 has 13 amino acids. Germline assignment: CDR1 MNHNS and CDR2 SASEGT. The CDR3 sequence: CASRGYTGETQYF. The DNA for the CDR3 is TGTGCCAGCAGGGGGTACACAGGGGAGACCCAGTACTTC.

The genes are TRBV3-1 and TRBJ2-4; D not certain. The tail of the sequence fits TRBJ2-5 better, so the J call may be wrong. Germline CDR1 and CDR2: LGHDT and YNNKEL (reference sequence). The CDR3 has 15 residues. For the CDR3, the DNA is TGTGCCAGCAGCCAAGCGGGCGGATTCCAAGAGACCCAGTACTTC. Translation: CASSQAGGFQETQYF.

The V gene is TRBV6-6, the J gene TRBJ2-7; 7 bases match TRBD2. Matching the DNA end better, TRBJ2-5 makes the J call doubtful. CDR3 length: 13 residues. Germline lookup yields CDR1 MNHNY and CDR2 SVGAGI (reference sequence). The CDR3 reads CASSSTSVETQYF. CDR3 in DNA: TGTGCCAGCAGCTCCACTAGCGTGGAGACCCAGTACTTC.

The chain employs TRBV10-1 and TRBJ2-5, with D tentatively TRBD2 (6 bases). The CDR3 covers 14 residues. Germline values: CDR1 WNHNN, CDR2 SYGVQD (reference sequence). Trimming shortened V by 3 bases and J by 5 bases, and 13 bases separated the two germline ends. The DNA of the CDR3 is TGCGCCAGCAGTGACTCGGCTAGCGCTGAGACCCAGTACTTC. This translates into CASSDSASAETQYF.

The chain couples TRBV27 to TRBJ2-1; D call uncertain. V lost 0 bases, J lost 4 bases, and 10 bases lay in between. The CDR3 totals 15 residues. Per the germline V gene, CDR1 is MNHEY and CDR2 is SMNVEV (reference sequence). For the CDR3, the DNA is TGTGCCAGCAGTTTATCTTCTCCAACTTACAATGAGCAGTTCTTC. Amino acid sequence: CASSLSSPTYNEQFF.

The CDR3 sequence: CSCSDRVNQPQHF. The CDR3 DNA follows: TGCAGCTGCTCGGACAGGGTCAATCAGCCCCAGCATTTT. The chain joins TRBV29-1 to TRBJ1-5; 8 bases fit TRBD1. Germline CDR1 and CDR2: SQVTM and ANQGSEA. V shed 8 bases and J 3 bases; nucleotides not matched to a gene: 6. The CDR3 contains 13 residues.

This clonotype appeared a single time. With a much larger clone just one base away, this may be a read error. The chain recombines TRBV7-2 with TRBJ2-7, with TRBD1 as a possible D gene (6 bases). The CDR3 spans 13 residues. CDR1 and CDR2 (germline): SGHTA, FQGNSA. This CDR3 reads CASSVALQGALYF. CDR3 coding DNA: TGTGCCAGCAGCGTAGCGTTACAGGGCGCGTTGTACTTC.

The sample holds a few counts of this clonotype. One base away lies a much larger clone, so this may be a sequencing read error. The J gene is TRBJ2-7, the V gene TRBV20-1; the D is unclear. The CDR3 has 11 amino acids. The V gene's germline CDR1 is DFQATT and CDR2 SNEGSKA (reference sequence). The V end was cut by 4 bases, the J end by 0 bases, with 4 bases between. The CDR3 nucleotides are TGCAGTGCTACGAGCTCCTACGAGCAGTACTTC. Translating gives CSATSSYEQYF.

The chain carries TRBV6-5 and TRBJ1-2; 9 bases agree with TRBD1. This CDR3 region has 16 residues. Germline CDR1 reads MNHEY; CDR2 reads SVGAGI. The V and J ends lost 2 bases and 4 bases, in that order; junction bases with no gene match: 8. The CDR3 is CASSYLGTGTGYGYTF. The DNA of the CDR3 is TGTGCCAGCAGTTACCTTGGGACAGGGACAGGCTATGGCTACACCTTC.